This TCR beta chain stems from a study of shared clonotypes between healthy human individuals. None of the donors, who were healthy HIV-negative adults, had recently had acute infections or vaccinations. Some clones are missing from TCRdb's copy, which holds only in-frame ones; the method was immunoSEQ multiplex PCR. The sample has 2 million to 2.5 million clones, approximately 96% seen once. Study-wide results and caveats: Estimated richness was generally greater in naive than memory subsets. The study found lower generation probabilities in non-shared clonotypes than in those shared by all four donors. Only blood underwent sampling, and tissue repertoires likely differ.

The CDR3 is 14 residues long. J was trimmed by 6 bases and V by 3 bases; bases with no gene match: 2. CDR1 is LNHNV, CDR2 YYDKDF, per germline (reference sequence). Notes on this clone: Its antigen is currently unknown.

Sequenced input: naive CD4+ T cells sorted from blood. Subset meaning: CD45RA+ positively selected. The receptor comes from a man between 18 and 35 years old in good health. The genes are TRBV15 and TRBJ2-3; 11 bases align to TRBD2. CDR3 protein: CATSRGLAVDTQYF. CDR3 in DNA: TGTGCCACCAGCAGGGGACTAGCGGTCGATACGCAGTATTTT.